This TCR beta chain was observed in a study of T cells in Graves' hyperthyroidism and ophthalmopathy. Study-level findings and limits: The majority of expanded thyroid clonotypes above 0.001 also appeared in blood.

Aged 18 to 65, the patients had hyperthyroidism that was newly diagnosed and had lasted under 2 months. Orbital computed tomography and thyroid ultrasound, together with serum TRAb and thyroxine and clinical symptoms, were used for diagnoses. PBMCs were derived from roughly 9.6 ml fresh peripheral blood. A note on this clonotype: Its cognate antigen is unknown.

RNA transcripts yielded amplified TCR beta CDR3 regions. HTBI primers were the set used in a first-round RT-PCR of the TCR CDR3. From the multiplex PCR reads, TCRdb called clonotypes with MiXCR, one entry per CDR3 protein. The sample holds roughly 720,000 distinct CDR3 sequences, 17% seen once. Trimming cost V 6 bases and J 5 bases; bases outside gene matches: 10. The CDR3 covers 16 residues. Germline values: CDR1 LNHDA, CDR2 SQIVND (reference sequence). The V gene is TRBV19, the J gene TRBJ2-7, with 13 bases that match TRBD2. The TCR sequence derives from a man aged 50-60 years with Graves' hyperthyroidism. Sequenced sample: blood. The CDR3 spells CASRGLAGVRADEQYF. CDR3 in DNA: TGTGCCAGTAGAGGACTAGCGGGAGTAAGGGCCGACGAGCAGTACTTC.